This record looks at one T cell receptor (beta chain) sequence and its context. This entry is derived from a study of blood T cell repertoires in COVID-19. Looking at the study overall: Samples representing acute and convalescent COVID-19 were sourced from the United States, Italy and Spain. From T cells, B-cell-depleted T cells, or PBMCs came the material, which was cDNA or gDNA.

With 1 base clipped from V and 4 bases from J, the junction kept 7 bases outside the gene matches. Germline V gene sequence: CDR1 LGHDT, CDR2 YNNKEL (reference sequence). CDR3 length: 16 amino acids. Original methodology: For nucleated cells, counts were estimated from reference gene primer amplification. Method: immunoSEQ multiplex PCR; TCRdb's copy keeps in-frame clones and lacks some. For V, J and clone size, that table is used; D and trimming come from the DNA. This sample yields about 74,000 clones, of which about 88% are seen a single time; over 8% belongs to the top ten. The sequenced sample consisted of peripheral blood. The V gene is TRBV3-1 (or the pseudogene TRBV3-2), the J gene TRBJ2-7, with TRBD2 matching over 10 bases. The receptor comes from a human donor in a cohort sampled during active COVID-19. The CDR3 loop reads CASSQGVTSGKYEQYF. The CDR3, as DNA: TGTGCCAGCAGCCAAGGGGTAACTAGCGGGAAGTACGAGCAGTACTTC.